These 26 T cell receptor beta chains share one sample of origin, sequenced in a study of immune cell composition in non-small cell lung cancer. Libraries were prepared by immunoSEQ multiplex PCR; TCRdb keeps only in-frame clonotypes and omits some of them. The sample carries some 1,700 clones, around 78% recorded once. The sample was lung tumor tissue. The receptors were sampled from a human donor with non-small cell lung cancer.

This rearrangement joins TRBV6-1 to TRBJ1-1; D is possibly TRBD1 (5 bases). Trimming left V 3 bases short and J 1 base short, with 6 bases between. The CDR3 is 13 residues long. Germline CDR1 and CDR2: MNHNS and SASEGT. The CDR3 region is CASSDRANTEAFF. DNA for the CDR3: TGTGCCAGCAGTGACAGGGCGAACACTGAAGCTTTCTTT.

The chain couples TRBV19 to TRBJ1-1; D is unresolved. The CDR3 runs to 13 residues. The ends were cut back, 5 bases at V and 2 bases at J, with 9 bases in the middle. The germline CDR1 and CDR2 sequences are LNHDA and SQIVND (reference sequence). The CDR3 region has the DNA TGTGCCAGTAGTCTCACAGATAACACTGAAGCTTTCTTT. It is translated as CASSLTDNTEAFF.

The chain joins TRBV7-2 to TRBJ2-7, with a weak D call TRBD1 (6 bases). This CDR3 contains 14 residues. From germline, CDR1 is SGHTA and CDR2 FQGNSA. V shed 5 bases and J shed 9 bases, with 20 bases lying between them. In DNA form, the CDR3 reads TGTGCCAGCAGCCGACAGGACCTTAGACTTGGGCAGTACTTC. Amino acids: CASSRQDLRLGQYF. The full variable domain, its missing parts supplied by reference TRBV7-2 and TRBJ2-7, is GAGVSQSPSNKVTEKGKDVELRCDPISGHTALYWYRQSLGQGLEFLIYFQGNSAPDKSGLPSDRFSAERTGGSVSTLTIQRTQQEDSAVYLCASSRQDLRLGQYFGPGTRLTVT.

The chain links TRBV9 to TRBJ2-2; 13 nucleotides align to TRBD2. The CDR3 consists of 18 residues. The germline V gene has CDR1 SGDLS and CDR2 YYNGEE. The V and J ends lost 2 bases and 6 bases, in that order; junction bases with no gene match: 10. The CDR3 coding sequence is TGTGCCAGCAGCGTCAACCCCCTAACTAGCGGGGGGGCCGGGGAGCTGTTTTTT. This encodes CASSVNPLTSGGAGELFF.

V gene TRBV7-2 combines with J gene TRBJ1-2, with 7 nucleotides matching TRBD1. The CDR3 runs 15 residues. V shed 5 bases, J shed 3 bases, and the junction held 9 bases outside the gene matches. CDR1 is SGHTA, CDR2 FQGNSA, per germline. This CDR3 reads CASSTGQPGDYGYTF. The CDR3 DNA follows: TGTGCCAGCAGCACGGGACAGCCTGGTGACTATGGCTACACCTTC.

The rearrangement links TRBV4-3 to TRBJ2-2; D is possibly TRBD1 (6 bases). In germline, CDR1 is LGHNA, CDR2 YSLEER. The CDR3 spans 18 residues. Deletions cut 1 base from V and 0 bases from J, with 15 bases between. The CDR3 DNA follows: TGCGCCAGCAGCCAAGGGTCCAGTACAGGGTCGAACACCGGGGAGCTGTTTTTT. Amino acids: CASSQGSSTGSNTGELFF.

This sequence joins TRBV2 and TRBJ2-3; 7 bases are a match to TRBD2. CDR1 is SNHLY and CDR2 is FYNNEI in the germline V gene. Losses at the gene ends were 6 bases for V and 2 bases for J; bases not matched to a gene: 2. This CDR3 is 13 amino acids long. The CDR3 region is CASRRDYTDTQYF. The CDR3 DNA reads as TGTGCCAGCAGGAGGGACTACACAGATACGCAGTATTTT.

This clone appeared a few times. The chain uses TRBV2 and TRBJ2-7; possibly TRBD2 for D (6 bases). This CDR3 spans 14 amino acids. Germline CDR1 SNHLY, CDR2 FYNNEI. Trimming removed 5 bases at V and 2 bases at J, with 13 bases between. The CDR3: CASSLEGGAYEQYF. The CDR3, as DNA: TGTGCCAGCAGTCTAGAGGGAGGCGCCTACGAGCAGTACTTC.

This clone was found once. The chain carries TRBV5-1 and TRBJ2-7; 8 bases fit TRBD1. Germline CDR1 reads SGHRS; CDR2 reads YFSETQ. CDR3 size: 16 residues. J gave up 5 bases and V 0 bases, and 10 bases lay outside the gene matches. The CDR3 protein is CASSLGGTGPGDEQYF. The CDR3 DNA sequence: TGCGCCAGCAGCTTGGGGGGGACAGGCCCTGGAGACGAGCAGTACTTC.

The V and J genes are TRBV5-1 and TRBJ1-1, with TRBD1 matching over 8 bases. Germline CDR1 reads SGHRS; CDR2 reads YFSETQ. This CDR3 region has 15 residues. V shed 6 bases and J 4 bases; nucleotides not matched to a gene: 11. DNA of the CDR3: TGCGCCAGCACCACTCTTTCCACAGGGGGCACTGAAGCTTTCTTT. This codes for CASTTLSTGGTEAFF.

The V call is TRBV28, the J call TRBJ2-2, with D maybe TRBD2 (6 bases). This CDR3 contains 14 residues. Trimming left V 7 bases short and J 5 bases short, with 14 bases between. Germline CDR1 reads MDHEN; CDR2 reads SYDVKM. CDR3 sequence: CASIRGTRTGELFF. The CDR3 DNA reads TGTGCCAGCATCCGGGGGACGAGGACCGGGGAGCTGTTTTTT.

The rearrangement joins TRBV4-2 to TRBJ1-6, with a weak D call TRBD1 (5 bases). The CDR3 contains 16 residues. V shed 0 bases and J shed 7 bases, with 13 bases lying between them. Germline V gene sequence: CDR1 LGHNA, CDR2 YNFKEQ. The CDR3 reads CASSQDPAGVNSPLHF. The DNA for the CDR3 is TGTGCCAGCAGCCAAGACCCCGCGGGGGTAAATTCACCCCTCCACTTT.

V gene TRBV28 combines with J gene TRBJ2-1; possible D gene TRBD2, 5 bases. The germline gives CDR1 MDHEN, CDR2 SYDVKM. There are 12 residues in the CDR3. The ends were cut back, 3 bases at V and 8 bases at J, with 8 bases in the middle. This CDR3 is CASSLGVYEQFF. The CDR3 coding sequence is TGTGCCAGCAGTTTGGGAGTGTATGAGCAGTTCTTC.

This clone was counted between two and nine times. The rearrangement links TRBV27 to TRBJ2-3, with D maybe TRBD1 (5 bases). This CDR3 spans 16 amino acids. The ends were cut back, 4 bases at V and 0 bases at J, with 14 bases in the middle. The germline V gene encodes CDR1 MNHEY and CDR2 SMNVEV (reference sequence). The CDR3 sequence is CASSYKGALSTDTQYF. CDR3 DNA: TGTGCCAGCAGTTATAAAGGGGCCCTTAGCACAGATACGCAGTATTTT.

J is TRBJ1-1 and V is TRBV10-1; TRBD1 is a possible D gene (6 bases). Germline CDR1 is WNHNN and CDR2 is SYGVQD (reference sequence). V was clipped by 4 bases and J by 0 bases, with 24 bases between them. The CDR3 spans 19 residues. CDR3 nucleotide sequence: TGCGCCAGCAGTGCCACCCGCCCTCGGCAGGGGTCGGTGAACACTGAAGCTTTCTTT. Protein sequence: CASSATRPRQGSVNTEAFF.

CDR3 protein: CASSLGNGGYTF. Here the CDR3 DNA reads TGTGCCAGCAGTCTCGGTAATGGTGGCTACACCTTC. The rearrangement joins TRBV6-1 to TRBJ1-2, with D hard to call. CDR3 length equals 12 residues. CDR1 is MNHNS, CDR2 SASEGT, per germline. V was pared by 5 bases and J by 7 bases, with 11 bases between.

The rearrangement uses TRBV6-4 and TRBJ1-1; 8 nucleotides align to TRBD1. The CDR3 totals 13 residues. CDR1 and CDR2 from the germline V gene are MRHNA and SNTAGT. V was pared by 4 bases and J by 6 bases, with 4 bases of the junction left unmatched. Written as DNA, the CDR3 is TGTGCCAGCAGTGCCGGGACAGGCTCTGAAGCTTTCTTT. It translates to CASSAGTGSEAFF.

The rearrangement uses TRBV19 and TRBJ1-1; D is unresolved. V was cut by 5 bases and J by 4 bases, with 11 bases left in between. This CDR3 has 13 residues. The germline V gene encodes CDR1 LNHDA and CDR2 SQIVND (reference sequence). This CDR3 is CASSDRSGTEAFF. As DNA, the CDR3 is TGTGCCAGTAGTGACCGCAGCGGCACTGAAGCTTTCTTT.

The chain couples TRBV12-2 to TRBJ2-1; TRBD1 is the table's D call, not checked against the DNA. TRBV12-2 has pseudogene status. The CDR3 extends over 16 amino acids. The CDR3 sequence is CASRLVPGKTYNEQFF. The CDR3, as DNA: TGTGCAAGTCGCTTAGTACCAGGCAAAACCTACAATGAGCAGTTCTTC.

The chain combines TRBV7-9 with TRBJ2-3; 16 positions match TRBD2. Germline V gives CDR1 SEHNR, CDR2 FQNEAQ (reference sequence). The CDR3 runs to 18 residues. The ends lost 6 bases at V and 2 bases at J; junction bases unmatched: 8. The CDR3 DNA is TGTGCCAGCAGTGGGGTCGGGACTAGCGGGGGGGCCACAGATACGCAGTATTTT. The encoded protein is CASSGVGTSGGATDTQYF.

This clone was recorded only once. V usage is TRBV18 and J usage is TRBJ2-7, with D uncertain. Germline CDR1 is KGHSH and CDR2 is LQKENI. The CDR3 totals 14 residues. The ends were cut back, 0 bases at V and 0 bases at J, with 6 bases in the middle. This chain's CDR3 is CASSPPHSSYEQYF. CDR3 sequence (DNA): TGTGCCAGCTCACCACCACACAGCTCCTACGAGCAGTACTTC.

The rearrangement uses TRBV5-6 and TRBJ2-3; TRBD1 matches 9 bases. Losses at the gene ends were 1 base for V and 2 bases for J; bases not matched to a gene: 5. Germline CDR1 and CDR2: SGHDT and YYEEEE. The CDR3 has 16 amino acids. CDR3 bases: TGTGCCAGCAGCTTGTCGACAGGGGGAAACACAGATACGCAGTATTTT. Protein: CASSLSTGGNTDTQYF. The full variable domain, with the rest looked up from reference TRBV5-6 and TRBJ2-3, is DAGVTQSPTHLIKTRGQQVTLRCSPKSGHDTVSWYQQALGQGPQFIFQYYEEEERQRGNFPDRFSGHQFPNYSSELNVNALLLGDSALYLCASSLSTGGNTDTQYFGPGTRLTVL.

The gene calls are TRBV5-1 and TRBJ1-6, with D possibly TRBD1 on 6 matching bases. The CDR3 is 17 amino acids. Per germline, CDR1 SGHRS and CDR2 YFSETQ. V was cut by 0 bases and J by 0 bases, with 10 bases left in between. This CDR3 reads CASSLATQGSYNSPLHF. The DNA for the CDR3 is TGCGCCAGCAGCTTGGCCACACAGGGCTCCTATAATTCACCCCTCCACTTT. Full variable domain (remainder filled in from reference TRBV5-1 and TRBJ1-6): KAGVTQTPRYLIKTRGQQVTLSCSPISGHRSVSWYQQTPGQGLQFLFEYFSETQRNKGNFPGRFSGRQFSNSRSEMNVSTLELGDSALYLCASSLATQGSYNSPLHFGNGTRLTVT.

Written as DNA, the CDR3 is TGTGCCAGCAGCCTTGACAGGGCTGACACTGAAGCTTTCTTT. This sequence encodes CASSLDRADTEAFF. The V gene is TRBV6-1, the J gene TRBJ1-1; TRBD1 matches at 7 bases. The CDR3 contains 14 residues. Germline values: CDR1 MNHNS, CDR2 SASEGT. V lost 6 bases, J lost 3 bases, and 7 bases stayed unmatched.

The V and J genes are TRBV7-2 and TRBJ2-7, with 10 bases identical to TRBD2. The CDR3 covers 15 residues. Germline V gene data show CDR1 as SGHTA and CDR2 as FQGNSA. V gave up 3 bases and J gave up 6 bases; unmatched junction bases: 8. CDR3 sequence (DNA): TGTGCCAGCAGCTTGAGCGGGGGGGCCCAACCCGAGCAGTACTTC. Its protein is CASSLSGGAQPEQYF.

CDR3 bases: TGCGCCAGCACCACTGACTGGGCGAACACCGGGGAGCTGTTTTTT. Its protein product is CASTTDWANTGELFF. This chain connects TRBV10-2 to TRBJ2-2; D ambiguous. Germline CDR1 is WSHSY and CDR2 is SAAADI. V was clipped by 7 bases and J by 0 bases, with 12 bases between them. The CDR3 is 15 amino acids.